A selection of T cell receptor beta chains follows, all from one sample in a study of blood T cell repertoires in COVID-19. The repertoire was sequenced with immunoSEQ multiplex PCR; TCRdb's copy has only in-frame clones and lacks some. The data contain approximately 260,000 clones, approximately 89% of them singletons. The sample comprised peripheral blood. These receptors were collected from a woman between 40 and 50 years old who had recovered from COVID-19. Both conserved end residues are part of each CDR3. The D gene is left open where the match is weak. Size tells how often a clone was seen (once, few, many) or the class of an expanded clone, and some rows leave it out.

>.|TRBD1|TRBJ2-3|TRBV6-2/TRBV6-3
CASSDTMDRAAYF
TGTGCCAGCAGTGACACCATGGACAGGGCGGCGTATTTT
>.|TRBD1|TRBJ1-1|TRBV10-1
CASSDYFGQDEAFF
TGCGCCAGCAGTGACTACTTTGGACAGGACGAAGCTTTCTTT
>.|TRBD1|TRBJ2-7|TRBV18
CASSRGTGGFDEQYF
TGTGCCAGCTCACGAGGGACAGGGGGCTTCGACGAGCAGTACTTC
>few|.|TRBJ1-4|TRBV4-1
CASSQAGEDVEKLFF
TGCGCCAGCAGCCAAGCTGGGGAGGATGTTGAAAAACTGTTTTTT
>few|TRBD1|TRBJ2-7|TRBV2
CASRGGRFYEQYF
TGTGCCAGCAGAGGGGGCAGATTCTACGAGCAGTACTTC
>.|TRBD1|TRBJ2-7|TRBV27
CASSLGGQGAPYEQYF
TGTGCCAGCAGTTTAGGGGGACAGGGGGCCCCCTACGAGCAGTACTTC
>.|.|TRBJ2-5|TRBV19
CASSTGTRQETQYF
TGTGCCAGTAGTACCGGGACACGTCAAGAGACCCAGTACTTC
>.|.|TRBJ2-1|TRBV12-5
CASARYTGASYNEQFF
TGTGCTAGTGCCCGATATACGGGAGCCAGCTACAATGAGCAGTTCTTC
>.|TRBD2|TRBJ2-2|TRBV9
CASSVVDGRAGGELFF
TGTGCCAGCAGCGTAGTCGACGGGAGGGCCGGCGGGGAGCTGTTTTTT
>.|.|TRBJ1-4|TRBV3-1/TRBV3-2
CASSQGTVNEKLFF
TGTGCCAGCAGCCAAGGGACAGTCAATGAAAAACTGTTTTTT
>.|.|TRBJ1-5|TRBV30
CAWSEVYSRTQPQHF
TGTGCCTGGAGTGAAGTATACTCCCGTACCCAGCCCCAGCATTTT
>.|.|TRBJ1-2|TRBV11-3
CASSDSTYGYTF
TGTGCCAGCAGCGACAGTACGTATGGCTACACCTTC
>.|.|TRBJ1-3|TRBV6-1
CASSEAGGVGATIYF
TGTGCCAGCAGTGAAGCAGGGGGAGTTGGGGCCACCATATATTTT
>.|TRBD1|TRBJ2-3|TRBV10-3
CAISEEGTAIMDTQYF
TGTGCCATCAGTGAAGAGGGGACAGCCATCATGGATACGCAGTATTTT
>.|.|TRBJ1-1|TRBV7-9
CASIAVTEAFF
TGTGCCAGCATCGCAGTCACTGAAGCTTTCTTT
>.|TRBD1|TRBJ1-2|TRBV5-4
CASSQGQDYGYTF
TGTGCCAGCAGCCAGGGACAGGACTATGGCTACACCTTC
>.|TRBD1|TRBJ1-2|TRBV5-5
CASSYRGTGFGYTF
TGTGCCAGCAGCTACCGCGGGACAGGGTTCGGCTACACCTTC
>.|.|TRBJ2-1|TRBV5-6
CASSRLGVMSDEQFF
TGTGCCAGCAGCCGTTTGGGAGTTATGTCGGATGAGCAGTTCTTC
>.|TRBD2|TRBJ2-1|TRBV7-7
CASSLEGSGGANEQFF
TGTGCCAGCAGCTTAGAGGGTAGCGGGGGGGCGAATGAGCAGTTCTTC
>.|TRBD1|TRBJ1-1|TRBV19
CASSTGTVPEAFF
TGTGCCAGTAGTACGGGGACAGTCCCTGAAGCTTTCTTT
>.|.|TRBJ1-1|TRBV2
CASRAAEMVNTEAFF
TGTGCCAGCAGGGCCGCGGAAATGGTGAACACTGAAGCTTTCTTT
>.|TRBD1|TRBJ2-1|TRBV27
CASSSLQGWFF
TGTGCCAGCAGTTCGCTACAGGGGTGGTTCTTC
>.|.|TRBJ1-3|TRBV5-4
CASSSWGLSGNTIYF
TGTGCCAGCAGCAGTTGGGGGCTTTCCGGAAACACCATATATTTT
>.|.|TRBJ1-4|TRBV5-4
CASSYMGLEKLFF
TGTGCCAGCAGCTATATGGGACTTGAAAAACTGTTTTTT